The T cell receptor (beta chain) under discussion was sequenced for a study of T-cell reconstitution after alpha-beta-depleted transplantation in children. Findings and caveats of the study: At day 60, the high TCRbeta diversity found in some patients originated from recipient T cells and thymic progenitors that had survived. The authors attributed T-cell counts and diversity one year after transplant mostly to newly produced T cells. Reportedly, roughly two months post-transplant, alpha-beta T cells arose from several hundred expanded graft clones.

This clonotype was recorded many times. Its antigen is currently unknown. The length of the CDR3 is 18 residues. CDR1 and CDR2 from the germline V gene are SGHRS and YFSETQ. The V end lost 0 bases, the J end lost 2 bases, and 19 bases lay between the germline ends. The TCRbeta library incorporated unique molecular identifiers. In TCRdb, the PCR reads were re-called with MiXCR into one record per CDR3 protein. The repertoire has almost 500,000 distinct CDR3 sequences, under 12% of them found once; the top ten carry 2% to 2.5%. The source material was PBMCs, sampled before TCRalphabeta/CD19-depleted stem cell transplant. The sequence was collected from a child aged 2 to 9 with inherited bone marrow failure, due to receive a stem cell transplant. The chain has TRBV5-1 and TRBJ2-3; either TRBD1 or TRBD2 may supply D (5 bases each). DNA for the CDR3: TGCGCCAGCAGCTTGGCTCCTCCCGGGATAGGGGACACAGATACGCAGTATTTT. Translated, it gives CASSLAPPGIGDTDTQYF.